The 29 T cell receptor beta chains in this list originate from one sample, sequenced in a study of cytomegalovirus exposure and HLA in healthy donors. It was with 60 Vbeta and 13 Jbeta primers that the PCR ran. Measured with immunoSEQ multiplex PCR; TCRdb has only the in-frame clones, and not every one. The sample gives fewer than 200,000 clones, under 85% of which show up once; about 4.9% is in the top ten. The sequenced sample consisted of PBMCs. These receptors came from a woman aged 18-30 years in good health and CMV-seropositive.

This CDR3 reads CAISDTAPGGADTGELFF. In DNA form, the CDR3 reads TGTGCCATCAGTGACACAGCGCCGGGGGGGGCCGACACCGGGGAGCTGTTTTTT. The J gene is TRBJ2-2, the V gene TRBV10-3; 8 bases agree with TRBD2. CDR3 length: 18 residues. V was pared by 3 bases and J by 3 bases, with 12 bases of the junction left unmatched. Germline values: CDR1 ENHRY, CDR2 SYGVKD.

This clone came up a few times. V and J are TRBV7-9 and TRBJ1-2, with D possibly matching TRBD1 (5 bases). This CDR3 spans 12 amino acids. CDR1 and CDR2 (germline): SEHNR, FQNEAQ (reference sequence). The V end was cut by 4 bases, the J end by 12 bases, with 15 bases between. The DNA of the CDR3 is TGTGCCAGCAGCTACCGGGGGGAAGCTCACACCTTC. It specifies CASSYRGEAHTF.

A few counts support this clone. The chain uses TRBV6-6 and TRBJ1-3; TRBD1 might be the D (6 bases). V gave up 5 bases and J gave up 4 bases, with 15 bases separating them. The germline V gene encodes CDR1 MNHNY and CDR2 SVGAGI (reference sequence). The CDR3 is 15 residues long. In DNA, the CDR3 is TGTGCCAGCAGTACTACCACAGGGCTCGGAAACACCATATATTTT. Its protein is CASSTTTGLGNTIYF.

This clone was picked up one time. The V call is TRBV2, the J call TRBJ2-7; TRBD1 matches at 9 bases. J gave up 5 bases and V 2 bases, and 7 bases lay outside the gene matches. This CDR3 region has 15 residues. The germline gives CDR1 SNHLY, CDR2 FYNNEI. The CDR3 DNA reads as TGTGCCAGCAGTGAAATCCGGGACAGGGCTAACGAGCAGTACTTC. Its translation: CASSEIRDRANEQYF. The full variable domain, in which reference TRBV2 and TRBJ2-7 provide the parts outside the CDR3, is EPEVTQTPSHQVTQMGQEVILRCVPISNHLYFYWYRQILGQKVEFLVSFYNNEISEKSEIFDDQFSVERPDGSNFTLKIRSTKLEDSAMYFCASSEIRDRANEQYFGPGTRLTVT.

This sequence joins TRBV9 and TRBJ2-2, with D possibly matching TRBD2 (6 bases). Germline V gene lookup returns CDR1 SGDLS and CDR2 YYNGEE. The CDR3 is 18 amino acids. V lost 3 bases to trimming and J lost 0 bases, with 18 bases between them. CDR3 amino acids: CASSGQDAGNANTGELFF. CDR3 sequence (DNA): TGTGCCAGCAGCGGCCAAGATGCGGGAAACGCGAACACCGGGGAGCTGTTTTTT.

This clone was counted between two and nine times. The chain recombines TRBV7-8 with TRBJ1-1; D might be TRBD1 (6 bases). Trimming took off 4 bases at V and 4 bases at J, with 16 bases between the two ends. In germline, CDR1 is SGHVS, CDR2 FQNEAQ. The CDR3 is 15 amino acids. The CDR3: CASSSNLEGVTEAFF. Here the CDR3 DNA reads TGTGCCAGCAGCTCCAACCTCGAGGGGGTCACTGAAGCTTTCTTT.

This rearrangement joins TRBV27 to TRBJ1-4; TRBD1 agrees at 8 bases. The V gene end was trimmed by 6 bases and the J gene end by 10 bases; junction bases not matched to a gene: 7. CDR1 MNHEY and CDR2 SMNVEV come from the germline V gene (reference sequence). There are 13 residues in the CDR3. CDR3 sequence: CASSPGTGRKLFF. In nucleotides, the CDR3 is TGTGCCAGCAGCCCCGGGACAGGACGAAAACTGTTTTTT. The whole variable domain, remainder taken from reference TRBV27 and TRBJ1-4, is EAQVTQNPRYLITVTGKKLTVTCSQNMNHEYMSWYRQDPGLGLRQIYYSMNVEVTDKGDVPEGYKVSRKEKRNFPLILESPSPNQTSLYFCASSPGTGRKLFFGSGTQLSVL.

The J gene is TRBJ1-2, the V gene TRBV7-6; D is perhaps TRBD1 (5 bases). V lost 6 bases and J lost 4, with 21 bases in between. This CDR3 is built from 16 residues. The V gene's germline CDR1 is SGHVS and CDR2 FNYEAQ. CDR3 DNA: TGTGCCAGCAGTCCCCGCCCCAGGCCCCAGGGCTATGGCTACACCTTC. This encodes CASSPRPRPQGYGYTF.

The CDR3 reads CASSVGGGPNVEGETQYF. The DNA for the CDR3 is TGTGCCAGCAGTGTAGGAGGGGGCCCCAATGTGGAGGGGGAGACCCAGTACTTC. The chain recombines TRBV2 with TRBJ2-5; D is possibly TRBD1 (7 bases). The germline CDR1 and CDR2 sequences are SNHLY and FYNNEI. The CDR3 is 18 residues long. The V and J ends lost 4 bases and 5 bases respectively, with 26 bases between them.

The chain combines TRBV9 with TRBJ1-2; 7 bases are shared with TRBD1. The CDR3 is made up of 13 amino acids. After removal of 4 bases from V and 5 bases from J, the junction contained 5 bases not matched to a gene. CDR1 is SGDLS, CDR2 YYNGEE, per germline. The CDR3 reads CASSPGQVYGYTF. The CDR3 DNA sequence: TGTGCCAGCAGCCCCGGACAGGTTTATGGCTACACCTTC.

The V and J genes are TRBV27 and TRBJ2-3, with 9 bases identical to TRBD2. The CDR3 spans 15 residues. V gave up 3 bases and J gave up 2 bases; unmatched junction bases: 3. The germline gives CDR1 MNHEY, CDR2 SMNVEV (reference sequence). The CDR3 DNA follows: TGTGCCAGCAGTTTGAGGACTAGCGACACAGATACGCAGTATTTT. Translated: CASSLRTSDTDTQYF.

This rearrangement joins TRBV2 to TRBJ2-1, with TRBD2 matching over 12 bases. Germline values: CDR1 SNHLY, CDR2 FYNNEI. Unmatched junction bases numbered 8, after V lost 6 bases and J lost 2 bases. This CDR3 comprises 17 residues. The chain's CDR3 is CASRPTSGGWAYNEQFF. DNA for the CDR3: TGTGCCAGCAGGCCAACTAGCGGGGGGTGGGCCTACAATGAGCAGTTCTTC.

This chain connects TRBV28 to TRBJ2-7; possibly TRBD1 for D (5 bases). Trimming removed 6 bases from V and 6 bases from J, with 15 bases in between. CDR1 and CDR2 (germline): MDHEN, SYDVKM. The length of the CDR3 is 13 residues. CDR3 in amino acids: CASSLRTFVEQYF. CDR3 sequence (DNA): TGTGCCAGCAGCCTCAGGACATTCGTCGAGCAGTACTTC.

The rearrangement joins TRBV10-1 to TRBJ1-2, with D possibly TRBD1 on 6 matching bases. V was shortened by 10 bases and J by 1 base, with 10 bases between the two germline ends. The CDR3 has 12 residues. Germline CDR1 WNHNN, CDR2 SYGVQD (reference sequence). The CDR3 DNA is TGCGCCAACCCGGACAGTAACTATGGCTACACCTTC. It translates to CANPDSNYGYTF.

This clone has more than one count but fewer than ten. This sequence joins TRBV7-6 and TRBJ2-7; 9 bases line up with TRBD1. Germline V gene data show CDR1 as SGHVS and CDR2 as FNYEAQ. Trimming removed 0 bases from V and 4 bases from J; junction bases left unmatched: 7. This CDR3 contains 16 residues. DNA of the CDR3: TGTGCCAGCAGCTTAGCTCCGGGACAGGGCCCGTACGAGCAGTACTTC. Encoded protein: CASSLAPGQGPYEQYF.

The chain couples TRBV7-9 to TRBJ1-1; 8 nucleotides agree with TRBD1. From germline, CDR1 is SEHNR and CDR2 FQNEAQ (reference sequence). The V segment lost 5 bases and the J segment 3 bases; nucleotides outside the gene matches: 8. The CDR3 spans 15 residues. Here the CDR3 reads CASSAARRGHTEAFF. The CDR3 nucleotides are TGTGCCAGCAGCGCAGCGCGCAGGGGGCACACTGAAGCTTTCTTT.

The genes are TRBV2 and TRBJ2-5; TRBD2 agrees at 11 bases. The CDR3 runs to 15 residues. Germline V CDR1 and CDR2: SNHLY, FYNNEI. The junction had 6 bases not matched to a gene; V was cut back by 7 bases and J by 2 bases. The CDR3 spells CASTKGLAAQETQYF. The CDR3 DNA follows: TGTGCCAGCACCAAGGGACTAGCGGCTCAAGAGACCCAGTACTTC. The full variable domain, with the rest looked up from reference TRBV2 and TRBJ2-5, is EPEVTQTPSHQVTQMGQEVILRCVPISNHLYFYWYRQILGQKVEFLVSFYNNEISEKSEIFDDQFSVERPDGSNFTLKIRSTKLEDSAMYFCASTKGLAAQETQYFGPGTRLLVL.

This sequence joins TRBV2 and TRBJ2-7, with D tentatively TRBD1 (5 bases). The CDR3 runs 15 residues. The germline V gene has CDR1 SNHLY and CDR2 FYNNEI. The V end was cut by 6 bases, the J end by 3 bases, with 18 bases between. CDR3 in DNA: TGTGCCAGCAGCCAGACAGTTAGCCTCAACTACGAGCAGTACTTC. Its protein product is CASSQTVSLNYEQYF.

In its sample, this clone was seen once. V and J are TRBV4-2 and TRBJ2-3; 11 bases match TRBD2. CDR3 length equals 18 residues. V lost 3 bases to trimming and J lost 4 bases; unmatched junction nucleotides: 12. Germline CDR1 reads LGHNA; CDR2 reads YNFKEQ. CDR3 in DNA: TGTGCCAGCAGCCAGGGCGTTAGCGGGGGGGCAATCGCAGATACGCAGTATTTT. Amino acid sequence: CASSQGVSGGAIADTQYF.

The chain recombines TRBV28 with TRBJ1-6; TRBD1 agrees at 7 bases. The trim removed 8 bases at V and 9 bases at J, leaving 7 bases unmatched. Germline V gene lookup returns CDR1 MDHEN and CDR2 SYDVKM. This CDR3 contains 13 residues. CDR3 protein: CASRQGFSSPLHF. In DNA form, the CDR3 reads TGTGCCAGCCGACAGGGTTTCAGTTCACCCCTCCACTTT.

The CDR3 loop reads CASSPSGGYEQYF. The CDR3 nucleotides read TGTGCCAGCAGCCCTTCCGGGGGATACGAGCAGTACTTC. The chain links TRBV5-4 to TRBJ2-7; D is possibly TRBD2 (6 bases). Per germline, CDR1 SGHNT and CDR2 YYREEE (reference sequence). This CDR3 comprises 13 residues. V lost 4 bases and J lost 4, with 12 bases in between.

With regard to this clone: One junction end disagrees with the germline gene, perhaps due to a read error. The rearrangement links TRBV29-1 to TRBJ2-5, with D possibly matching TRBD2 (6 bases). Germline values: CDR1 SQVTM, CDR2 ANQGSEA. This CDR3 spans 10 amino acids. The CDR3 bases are TGCAGCGTCGGGACTTCTTATTTGAACTTC. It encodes CSVGTSYLNF.

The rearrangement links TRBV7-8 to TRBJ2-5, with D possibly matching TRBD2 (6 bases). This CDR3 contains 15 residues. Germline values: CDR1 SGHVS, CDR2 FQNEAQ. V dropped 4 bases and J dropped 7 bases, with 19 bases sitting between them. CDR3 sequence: CASSSYGGDPRTQYF. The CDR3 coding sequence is TGTGCCAGCAGCTCATACGGAGGGGACCCCAGGACCCAGTACTTC.

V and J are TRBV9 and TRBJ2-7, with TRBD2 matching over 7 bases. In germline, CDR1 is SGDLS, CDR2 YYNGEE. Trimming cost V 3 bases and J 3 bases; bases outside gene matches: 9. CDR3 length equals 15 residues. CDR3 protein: CASSGGDYGFYEQYF. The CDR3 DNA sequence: TGTGCCAGCAGCGGGGGGGACTACGGATTCTACGAGCAGTACTTC.

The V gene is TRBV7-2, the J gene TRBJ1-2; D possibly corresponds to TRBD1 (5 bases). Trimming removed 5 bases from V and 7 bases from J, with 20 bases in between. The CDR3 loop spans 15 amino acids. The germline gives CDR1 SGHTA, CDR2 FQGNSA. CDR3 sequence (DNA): TGTGCCAGCAGCCCCGAGCAGGGAGGTCAGGGTGGCTACACCTTC. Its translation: CASSPEQGGQGGYTF.

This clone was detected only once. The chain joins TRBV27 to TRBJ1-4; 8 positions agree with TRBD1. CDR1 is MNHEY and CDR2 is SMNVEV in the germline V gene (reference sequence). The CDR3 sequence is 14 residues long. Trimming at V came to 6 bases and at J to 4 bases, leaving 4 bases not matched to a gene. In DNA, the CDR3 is TGTGCCAGCAGCGGACAGGGAAATAATGAAAAACTGTTTTTT. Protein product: CASSGQGNNEKLFF.

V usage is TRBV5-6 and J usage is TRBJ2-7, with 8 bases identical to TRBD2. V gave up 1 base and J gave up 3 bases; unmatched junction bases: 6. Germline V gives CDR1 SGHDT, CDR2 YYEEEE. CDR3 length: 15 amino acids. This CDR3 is CASSLLRAGGYEQYF. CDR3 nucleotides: TGTGCCAGCAGCTTGTTGCGGGCGGGGGGCTACGAGCAGTACTTC.

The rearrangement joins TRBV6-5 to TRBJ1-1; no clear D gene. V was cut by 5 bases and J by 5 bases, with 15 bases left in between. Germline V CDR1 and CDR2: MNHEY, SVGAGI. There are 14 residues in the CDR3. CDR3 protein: CASSESEGWTEAFF. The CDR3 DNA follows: TGTGCCAGCAGTGAATCCGAGGGTTGGACTGAAGCTTTCTTT.

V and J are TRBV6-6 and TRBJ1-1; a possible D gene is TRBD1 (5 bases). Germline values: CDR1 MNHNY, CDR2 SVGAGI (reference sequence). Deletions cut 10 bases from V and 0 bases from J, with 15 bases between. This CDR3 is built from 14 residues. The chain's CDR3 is CATKLGVLNTEAFF. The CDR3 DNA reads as TGTGCCACCAAGCTAGGGGTCCTGAACACTGAAGCTTTCTTT.